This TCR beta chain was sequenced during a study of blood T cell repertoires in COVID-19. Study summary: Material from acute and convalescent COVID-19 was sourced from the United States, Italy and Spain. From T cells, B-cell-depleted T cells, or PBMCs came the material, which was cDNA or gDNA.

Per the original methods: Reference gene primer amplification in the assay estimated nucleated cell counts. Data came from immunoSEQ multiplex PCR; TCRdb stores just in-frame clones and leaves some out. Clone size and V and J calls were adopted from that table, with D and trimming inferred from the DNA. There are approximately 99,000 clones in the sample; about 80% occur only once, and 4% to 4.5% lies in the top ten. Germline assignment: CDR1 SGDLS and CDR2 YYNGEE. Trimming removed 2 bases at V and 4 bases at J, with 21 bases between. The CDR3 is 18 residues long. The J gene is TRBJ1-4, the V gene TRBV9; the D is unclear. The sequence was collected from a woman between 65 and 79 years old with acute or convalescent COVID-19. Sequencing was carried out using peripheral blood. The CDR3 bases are TGTGCCAGCAGCGTCTTGTGGCAGGTCCCCCAATATAATGAAAAACTGTTTTTT. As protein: CASSVLWQVPQYNEKLFF.